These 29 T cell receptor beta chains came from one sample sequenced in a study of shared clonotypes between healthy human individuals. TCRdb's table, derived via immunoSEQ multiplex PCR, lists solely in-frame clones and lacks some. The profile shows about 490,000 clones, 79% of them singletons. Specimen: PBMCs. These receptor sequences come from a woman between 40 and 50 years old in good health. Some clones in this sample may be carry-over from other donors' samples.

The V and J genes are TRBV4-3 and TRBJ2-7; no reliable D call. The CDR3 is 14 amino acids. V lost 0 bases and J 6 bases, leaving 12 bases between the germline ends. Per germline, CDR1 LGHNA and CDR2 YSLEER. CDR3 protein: CASSQDVSFFEQYF. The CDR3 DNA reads TGCGCCAGCAGCCAAGATGTGAGTTTTTTCGAGCAGTACTTC.

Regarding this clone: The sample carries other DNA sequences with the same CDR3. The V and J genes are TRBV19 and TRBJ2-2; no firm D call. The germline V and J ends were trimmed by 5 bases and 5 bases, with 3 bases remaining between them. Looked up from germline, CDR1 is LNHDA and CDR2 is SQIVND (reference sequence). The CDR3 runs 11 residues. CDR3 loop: CASSLTGELFF. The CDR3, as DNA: TGTGCCAGTAGTCTAACCGGGGAGCTGTTTTTT.

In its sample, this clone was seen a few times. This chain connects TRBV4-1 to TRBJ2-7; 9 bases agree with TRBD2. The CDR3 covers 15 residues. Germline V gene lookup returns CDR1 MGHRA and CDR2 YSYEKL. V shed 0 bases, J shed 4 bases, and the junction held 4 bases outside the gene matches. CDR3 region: CASSQEEAGGYEQYF. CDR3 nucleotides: TGCGCCAGCAGCCAAGAGGAAGCGGGAGGTTACGAGCAGTACTTC.

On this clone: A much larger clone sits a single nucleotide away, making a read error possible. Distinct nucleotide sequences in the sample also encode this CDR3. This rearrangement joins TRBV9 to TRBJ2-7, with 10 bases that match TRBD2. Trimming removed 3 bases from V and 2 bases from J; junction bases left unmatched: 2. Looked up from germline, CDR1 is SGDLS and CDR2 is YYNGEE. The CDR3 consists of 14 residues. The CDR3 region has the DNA TGTGCCAGCAGCGCTAGCGGGAGAGCCTACGAGCAGTACTTC. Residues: CASSASGRAYEQYF.

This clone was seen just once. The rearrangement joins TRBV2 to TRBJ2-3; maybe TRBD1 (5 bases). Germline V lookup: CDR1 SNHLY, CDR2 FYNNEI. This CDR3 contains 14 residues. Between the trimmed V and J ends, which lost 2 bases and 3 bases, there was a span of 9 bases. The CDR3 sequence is CASSEYRRTDTQYF. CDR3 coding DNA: TGTGCCAGCAGTGAATACAGGAGAACAGATACGCAGTATTTT.

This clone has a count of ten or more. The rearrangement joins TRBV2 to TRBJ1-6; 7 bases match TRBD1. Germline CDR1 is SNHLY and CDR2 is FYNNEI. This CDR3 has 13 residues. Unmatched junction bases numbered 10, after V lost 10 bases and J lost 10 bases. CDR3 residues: CATSRDSQSPLHF. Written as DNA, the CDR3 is TGTGCCACAAGCCGGGACAGCCAGTCACCCCTCCACTTT.

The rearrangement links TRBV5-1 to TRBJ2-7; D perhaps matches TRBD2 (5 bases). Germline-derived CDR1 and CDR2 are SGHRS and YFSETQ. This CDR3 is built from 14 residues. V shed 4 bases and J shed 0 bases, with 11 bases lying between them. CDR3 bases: TGCGCCAGCAGCCCCAGCGGCGGCTCCTACGAGCAGTACTTC. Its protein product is CASSPSGGSYEQYF.

CDR3 in amino acids: CASSPPLILTTYPTEAFF. DNA for the CDR3: TGTGCCAGCTCACCACCTCTAATCCTTACTACCTACCCCACTGAAGCTTTCTTT. The chain combines TRBV18 with TRBJ1-1; D is undetermined. V gave up 0 bases and J gave up 4 bases, with 21 bases separating them. The CDR3 totals 18 residues. Germline CDR1 reads KGHSH; CDR2 reads LQKENI.

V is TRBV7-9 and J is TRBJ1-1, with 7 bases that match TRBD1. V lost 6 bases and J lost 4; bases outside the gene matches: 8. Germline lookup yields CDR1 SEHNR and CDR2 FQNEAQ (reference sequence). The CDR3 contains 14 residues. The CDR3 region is CASSHQGERTEAFF. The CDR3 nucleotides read TGTGCCAGCAGTCATCAGGGGGAACGCACTGAAGCTTTCTTT.

The CDR3 DNA reads as TGTGCCAGCAGCTTGTCAGGATTCTACGAGCAGTACTTC. It is translated as CASSLSGFYEQYF. The genes are TRBV5-8 and TRBJ2-7, with D hard to call. The CDR3 is 13 amino acids. V was pared by 1 base and J by 3 bases, with 8 bases between. From germline, CDR1 is SGHTS and CDR2 YDEGEE. Looking up the rest from reference TRBV5-8 and TRBJ2-7 gives the full variable domain: EAGVTQSPTHLIKTRGQQATLRCSPISGHTSVYWYQQALGLGLQFLLWYDEGEERNRGNFPPRFSGRQFPNYSSELNVNALELEDSALYLCASSLSGFYEQYFGPGTRLTVT.

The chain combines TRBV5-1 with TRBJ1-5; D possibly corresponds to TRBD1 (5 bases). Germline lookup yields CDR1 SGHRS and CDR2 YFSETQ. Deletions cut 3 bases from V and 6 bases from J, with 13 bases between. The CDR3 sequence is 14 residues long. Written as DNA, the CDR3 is TGCGCCAGCAGCTGGGGGGAGGGTGGTCAGCCCCAGCATTTT. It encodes CASSWGEGGQPQHF.

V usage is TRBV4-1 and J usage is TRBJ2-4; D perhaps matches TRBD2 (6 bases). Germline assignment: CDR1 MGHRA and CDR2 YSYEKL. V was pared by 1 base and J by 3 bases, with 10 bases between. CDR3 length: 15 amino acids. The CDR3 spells CASSQGLVGKNIQYF. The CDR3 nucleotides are TGCGCCAGCAGCCAAGGACTAGTCGGCAAAAACATTCAGTACTTC.

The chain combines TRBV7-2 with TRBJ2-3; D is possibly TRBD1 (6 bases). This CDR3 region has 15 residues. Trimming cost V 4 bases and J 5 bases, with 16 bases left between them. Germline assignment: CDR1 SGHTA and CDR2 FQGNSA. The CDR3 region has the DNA TGTGCCAGCAGCTACTGGACAGTTTTACAAGATACGCAGTATTTT. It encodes CASSYWTVLQDTQYF.

Written as DNA, the CDR3 is TGTGCCAGCAGTTTAGGTAGAGGGGGCCATACCGGGGAGCTGTTTTTT. It specifies CASSLGRGGHTGELFF. This chain connects TRBV28 to TRBJ2-2; 7 nucleotides agree with TRBD1. There are 16 residues in the CDR3. Trimming took 2 bases from V and 5 from J; bases not matched to a gene: 8. Per germline, CDR1 MDHEN and CDR2 SYDVKM.

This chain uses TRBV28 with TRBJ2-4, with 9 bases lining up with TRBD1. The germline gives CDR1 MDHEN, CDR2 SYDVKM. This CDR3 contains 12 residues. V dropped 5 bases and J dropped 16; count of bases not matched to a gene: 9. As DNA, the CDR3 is TGTGCCAGCAGTCAAATTGGGACAGGGCTTTACTTC. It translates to CASSQIGTGLYF.

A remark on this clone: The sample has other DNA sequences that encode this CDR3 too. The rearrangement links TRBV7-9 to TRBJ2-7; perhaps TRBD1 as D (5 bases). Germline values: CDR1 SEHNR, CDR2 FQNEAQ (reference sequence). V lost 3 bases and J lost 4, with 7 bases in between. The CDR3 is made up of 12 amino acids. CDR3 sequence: CASSLQGYEQYF. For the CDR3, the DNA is TGTGCCAGCAGCTTGCAGGGTTACGAGCAGTACTTC.

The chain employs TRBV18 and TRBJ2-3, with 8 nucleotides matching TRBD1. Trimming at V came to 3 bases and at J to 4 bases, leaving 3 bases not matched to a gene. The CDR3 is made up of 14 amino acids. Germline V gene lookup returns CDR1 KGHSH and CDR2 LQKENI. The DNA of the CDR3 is TGTGCCAGCTCACCTCAGGGGGCACCAGATACGCAGTATTTT. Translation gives CASSPQGAPDTQYF.

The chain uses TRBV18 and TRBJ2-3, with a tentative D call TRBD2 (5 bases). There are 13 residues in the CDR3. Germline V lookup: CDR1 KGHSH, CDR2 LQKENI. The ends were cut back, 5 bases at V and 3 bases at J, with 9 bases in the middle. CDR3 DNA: TGTGCCAGCTCAATGAGGGAAACAGATACGCAGTATTTT. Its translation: CASSMRETDTQYF.

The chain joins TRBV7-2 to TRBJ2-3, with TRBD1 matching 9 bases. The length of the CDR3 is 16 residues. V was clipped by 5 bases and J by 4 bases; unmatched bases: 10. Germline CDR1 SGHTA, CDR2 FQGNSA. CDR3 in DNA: TGTGCCAGCAGCGCGGGGACAGGGTATATCGCAGATACGCAGTATTTT. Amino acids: CASSAGTGYIADTQYF.

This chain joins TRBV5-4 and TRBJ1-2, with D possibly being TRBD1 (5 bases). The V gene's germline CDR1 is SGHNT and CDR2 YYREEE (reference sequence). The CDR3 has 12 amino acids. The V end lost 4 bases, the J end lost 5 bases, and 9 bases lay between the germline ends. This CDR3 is CASSRDQYGYTF. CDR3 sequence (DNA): TGTGCCAGCAGCCGGGACCAATATGGCTACACCTTC. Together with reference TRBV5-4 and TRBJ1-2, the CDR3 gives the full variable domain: ETGVTQSPTHLIKTRGQQVTLRCSSQSGHNTVSWYQQALGQGPQFIFQYYREEENGRGNFPPRFSGLQFPNYSSELNVNALELDDSALYLCASSRDQYGYTFGSGTRLTVV.

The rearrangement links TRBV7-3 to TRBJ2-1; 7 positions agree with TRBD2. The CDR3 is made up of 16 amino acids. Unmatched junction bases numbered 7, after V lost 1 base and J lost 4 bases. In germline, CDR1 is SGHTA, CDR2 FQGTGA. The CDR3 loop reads CASSLSGRAAYNEQFF. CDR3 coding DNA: TGTGCCAGCAGCTTAAGTGGGAGGGCAGCGTACAATGAGCAGTTCTTC. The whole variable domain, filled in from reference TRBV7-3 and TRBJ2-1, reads GAGVSQTPSNKVTEKGKYVELRCDPISGHTALYWYRQSLGQGPEFLIYFQGTGAADDSGLPNDRFFAVRPEGSVSTLKIQRTERGDSAVYLCASSLSGRAAYNEQFFGPGTRLTVL.

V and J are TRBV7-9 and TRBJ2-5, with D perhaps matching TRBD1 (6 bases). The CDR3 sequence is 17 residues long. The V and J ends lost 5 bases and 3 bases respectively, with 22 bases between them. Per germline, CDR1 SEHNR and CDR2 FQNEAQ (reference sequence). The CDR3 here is CASSLPTWAGDEETQYF. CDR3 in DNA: TGTGCCAGCAGCCTCCCGACTTGGGCAGGGGATGAAGAGACCCAGTACTTC.

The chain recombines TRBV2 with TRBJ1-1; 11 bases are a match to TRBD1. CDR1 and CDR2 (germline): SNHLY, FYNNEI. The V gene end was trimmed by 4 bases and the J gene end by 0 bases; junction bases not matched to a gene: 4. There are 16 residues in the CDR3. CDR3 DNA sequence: TGTGCCAGCAGTGTCCGGACAGGGGGCATGAACACTGAAGCTTTCTTT. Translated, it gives CASSVRTGGMNTEAFF.

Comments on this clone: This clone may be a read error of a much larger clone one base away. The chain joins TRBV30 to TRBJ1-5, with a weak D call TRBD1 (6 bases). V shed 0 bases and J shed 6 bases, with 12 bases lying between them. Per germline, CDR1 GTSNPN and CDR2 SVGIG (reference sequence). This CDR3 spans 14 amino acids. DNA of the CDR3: TGTGCCTGGAGTGTTTTACAGGGAAGTCAGCCCCAGCATTTT. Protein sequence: CAWSVLQGSQPQHF.

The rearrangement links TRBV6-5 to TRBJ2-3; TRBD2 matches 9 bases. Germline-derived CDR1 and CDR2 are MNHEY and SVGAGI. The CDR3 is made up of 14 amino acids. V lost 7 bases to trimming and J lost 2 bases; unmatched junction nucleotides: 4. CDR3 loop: CASNLAGPTDTQYF. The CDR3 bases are TGTGCCAGCAATCTAGCGGGACCCACAGATACGCAGTATTTT.

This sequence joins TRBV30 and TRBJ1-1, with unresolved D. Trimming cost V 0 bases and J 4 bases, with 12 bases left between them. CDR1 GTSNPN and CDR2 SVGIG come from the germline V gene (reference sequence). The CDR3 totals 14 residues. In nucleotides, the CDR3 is TGTGCCTGGAGTGTACTCCTAGGCGGCACTGAAGCTTTCTTT. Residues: CAWSVLLGGTEAFF.

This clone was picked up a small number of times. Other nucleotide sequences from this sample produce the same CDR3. The CDR3 DNA follows: TGTGCCAGCAGCCAAGATGCCGGAGAGCCCTACAATGAGCAGTTCTTC. Protein: CASSQDAGEPYNEQFF. J is TRBJ2-1 and V is TRBV4-2; D not certain. V gave up 0 bases and J gave up 2 bases, with 11 bases separating them. CDR3 size: 16 residues. CDR1 is LGHNA, CDR2 YNFKEQ, per germline.

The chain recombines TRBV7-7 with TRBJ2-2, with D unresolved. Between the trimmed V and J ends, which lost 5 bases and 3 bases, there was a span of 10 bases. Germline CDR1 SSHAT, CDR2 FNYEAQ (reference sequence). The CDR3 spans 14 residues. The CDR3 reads CASSPGFYTGELFF. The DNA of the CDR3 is TGTGCCAGCAGCCCCGGGTTTTACACCGGGGAGCTGTTTTTT.

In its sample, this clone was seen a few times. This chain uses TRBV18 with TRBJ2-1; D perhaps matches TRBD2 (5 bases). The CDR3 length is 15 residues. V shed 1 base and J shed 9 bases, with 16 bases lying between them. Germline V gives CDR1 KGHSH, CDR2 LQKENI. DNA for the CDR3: TGTGCCAGCTCACCACTCGGAGCTGGCCGGGGTGAGCAGTTCTTC. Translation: CASSPLGAGRGEQFF.